The 9 T cell receptor beta chains below all came from one sample that was sequenced in a study of blood T cell repertoires in COVID-19 (dated by TCRdb to the early 2020s). Libraries were built with the immunoSEQ multiplex PCR assay. TCRdb's version of the immuneACCESS table is confined to in-frame rearrangements and falls short of the full clone set. An unresolved V gene accounts for under half of the shortfall where checked; the remainder is of unknown origin. Recorded for this sample are some 300,000 clones; approximately 90% of them occurred a single time. In total, the top ten clones hold 6.3% of the sample. The sequencing input was peripheral blood. Receptor source: a woman between 50 and 59 years old with COVID-19, enrolled during active disease.

V and J are TRBV24-1 and TRBJ2-7, with 7 bases aligning to TRBD1. CDR1 is KGHDR, CDR2 SFDVKD, per germline. The CDR3 totals 14 residues. V was pared by 5 bases and J by 3 bases, with 6 bases of the junction left unmatched. CDR3 amino acids: CATSGERDSYEQYF. Written as DNA, the CDR3 is TGTGCCACCAGTGGCGAAAGGGACAGCTACGAGCAGTACTTC.

This clone turned up a few times. The genes are TRBV4-1 and TRBJ1-6; the D is unclear. The CDR3 consists of 15 residues. Germline loops: CDR1 MGHRA, CDR2 YSYEKL. With 4 bases removed from V and 10 bases from J, the gap between germline ends came to 17 bases. CDR3 loop: CASSLNPPGRSPLHF. The CDR3 DNA follows: TGCGCCAGCAGCCTCAACCCACCAGGAAGGTCACCCCTCCACTTT.

The chain links TRBV5-1 to TRBJ1-1; 9 bases are shared with TRBD1. The CDR3 is made up of 16 amino acids. Per germline, CDR1 SGHRS and CDR2 YFSETQ. V shed 3 bases, J shed 1 base, and the junction held 7 bases outside the gene matches. CDR3 in amino acids: CASSSDGTGKNTEAFF. The CDR3 coding sequence is TGCGCCAGCAGCTCAGATGGGACAGGGAAGAACACTGAAGCTTTCTTT.

The chain has TRBV6-5 and TRBJ1-1, with 10 bases identical to TRBD1. J lost 9 bases, V lost 4 bases, and 5 bases had no gene match. Germline lookup yields CDR1 MNHEY and CDR2 SVGAGI. The CDR3 spans 13 residues. Written as DNA, the CDR3 is TGTGCCAGCAGTTCCCTGGGACAGGGGAAAGCTTTCTTT. Its protein product is CASSSLGQGKAFF.

The chain uses TRBV3-1 (or the pseudogene TRBV3-2) and TRBJ2-7; 10 nucleotides agree with TRBD1. The CDR3 extends over 14 amino acids. The germline gives CDR1 LGHDT, CDR2 YNNKEL (reference sequence). V gave up 4 bases and J gave up 4 bases; unmatched junction bases: 4. CDR3: CASSPRDRGYEQYF. The CDR3 DNA follows: TGTGCCAGCAGCCCCCGGGACAGGGGTTACGAGCAGTACTTC.

This chain connects TRBV11-2 to TRBJ2-7, with a tentative D call TRBD1 (5 bases). The V gene lost 1 base and the J gene lost 0 bases, with 16 bases spanning the gap. Germline lookup yields CDR1 SGHAT and CDR2 FQNNGV. This CDR3 contains 17 residues. The CDR3 reads CASSLGAPLQVSYEQYF. CDR3 DNA sequence: TGTGCCAGCAGCTTAGGGGCCCCCTTACAGGTCTCCTACGAGCAGTACTTC.

The V call is TRBV18, the J call TRBJ1-1, with 7 bases aligning to TRBD1. This CDR3 contains 16 residues. Germline CDR1 is KGHSH and CDR2 is LQKENI. Losses at the gene ends were 1 base for V and 2 bases for J; bases not matched to a gene: 7. For the CDR3, the DNA is TGTGCCAGCTCACCACTATCCCGGGACAGCAACACTGAAGCTTTCTTT. Translating gives CASSPLSRDSNTEAFF.

In this sample, this clone turned up once. J is TRBJ2-1 and V is TRBV24-1; 10 positions match TRBD2. CDR1 KGHDR and CDR2 SFDVKD come from the germline V gene. The CDR3 covers 17 residues. J was trimmed by 5 bases and V by 5 bases; bases with no gene match: 11. The DNA of the CDR3 is TGTGCCACCAGTGCCGGGGGGAGCGGGAGGGCCGACAATGAGCAGTTCTTC. It codes for CATSAGGSGRADNEQFF.

The J gene is TRBJ2-7, the V gene TRBV28, with a possible D match to TRBD1 (6 bases). The CDR3 length is 14 residues. Germline values: CDR1 MDHEN, CDR2 SYDVKM. V was shortened by 3 bases and J by 2 bases, with 11 bases between the two germline ends. CDR3 sequence reads: CASSFGGRTYEQYF. The CDR3 DNA follows: TGTGCCAGCAGTTTTGGGGGCCGGACCTACGAGCAGTACTTC.